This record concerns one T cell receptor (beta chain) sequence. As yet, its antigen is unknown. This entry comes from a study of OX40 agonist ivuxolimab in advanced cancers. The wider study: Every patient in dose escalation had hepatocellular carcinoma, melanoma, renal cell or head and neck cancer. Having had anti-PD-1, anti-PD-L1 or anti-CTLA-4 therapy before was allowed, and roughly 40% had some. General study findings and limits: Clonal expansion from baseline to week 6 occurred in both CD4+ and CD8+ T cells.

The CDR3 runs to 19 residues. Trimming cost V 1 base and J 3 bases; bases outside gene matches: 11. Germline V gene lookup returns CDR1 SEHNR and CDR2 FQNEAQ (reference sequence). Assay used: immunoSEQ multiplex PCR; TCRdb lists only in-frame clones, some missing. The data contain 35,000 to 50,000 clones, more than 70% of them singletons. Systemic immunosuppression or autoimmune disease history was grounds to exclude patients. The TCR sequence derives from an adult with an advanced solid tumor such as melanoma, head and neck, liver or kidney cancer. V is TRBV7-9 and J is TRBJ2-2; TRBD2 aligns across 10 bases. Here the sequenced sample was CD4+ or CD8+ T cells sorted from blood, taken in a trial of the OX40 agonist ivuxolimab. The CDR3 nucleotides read TGTGCCAGCAGCTTAGTTATTTTGTTAGCGGGAGGTCACACCGGGGAGCTGTTTTTT. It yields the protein CASSLVILLAGGHTGELFF.